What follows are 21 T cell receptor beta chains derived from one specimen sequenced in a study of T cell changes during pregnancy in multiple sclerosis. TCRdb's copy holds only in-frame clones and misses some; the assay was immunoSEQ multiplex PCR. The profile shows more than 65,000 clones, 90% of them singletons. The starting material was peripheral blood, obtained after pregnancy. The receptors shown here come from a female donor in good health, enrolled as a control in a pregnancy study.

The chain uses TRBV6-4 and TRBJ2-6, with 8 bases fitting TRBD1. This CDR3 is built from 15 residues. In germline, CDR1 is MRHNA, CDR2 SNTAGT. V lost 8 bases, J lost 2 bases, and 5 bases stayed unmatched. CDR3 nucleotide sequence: TGTGCCAGCGGGTCCAGGGGGCCTGGGGCCAACGTCCTGACTTTC. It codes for CASGSRGPGANVLTF.

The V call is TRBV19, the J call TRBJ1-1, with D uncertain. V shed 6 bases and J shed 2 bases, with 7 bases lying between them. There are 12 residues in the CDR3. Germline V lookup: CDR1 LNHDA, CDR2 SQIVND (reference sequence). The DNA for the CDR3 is TGTGCCAGTAGAGCACCTAACACTGAAGCTTTCTTT. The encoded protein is CASRAPNTEAFF.

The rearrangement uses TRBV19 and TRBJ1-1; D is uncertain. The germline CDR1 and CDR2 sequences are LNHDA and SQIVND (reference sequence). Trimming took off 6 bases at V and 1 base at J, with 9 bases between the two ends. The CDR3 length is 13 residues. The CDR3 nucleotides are TGTGCCAGTAGCGACTACAGGAACACTGAAGCTTTCTTT. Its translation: CASSDYRNTEAFF.

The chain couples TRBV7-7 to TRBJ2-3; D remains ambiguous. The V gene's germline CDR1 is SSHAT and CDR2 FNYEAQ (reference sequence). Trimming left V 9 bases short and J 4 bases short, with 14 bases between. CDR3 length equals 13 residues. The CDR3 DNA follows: TGTGCCAGTTCCCACCCAGACTCAGATACGCAGTATTTT. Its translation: CASSHPDSDTQYF.

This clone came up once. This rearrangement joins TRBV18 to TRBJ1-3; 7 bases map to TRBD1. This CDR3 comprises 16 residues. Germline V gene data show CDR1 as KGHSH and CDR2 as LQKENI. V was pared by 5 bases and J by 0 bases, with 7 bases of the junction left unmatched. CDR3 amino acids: CASSSWTGNSGNTIYF. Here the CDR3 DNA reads TGTGCCAGCTCATCCTGGACAGGAAACTCTGGAAACACCATATATTTT.

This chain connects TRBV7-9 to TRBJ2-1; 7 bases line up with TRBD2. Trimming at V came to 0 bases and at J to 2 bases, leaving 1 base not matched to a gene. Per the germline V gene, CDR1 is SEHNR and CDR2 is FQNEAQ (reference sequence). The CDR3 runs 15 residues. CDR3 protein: CASSLAGGAYNEQFF. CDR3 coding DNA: TGTGCCAGCAGCTTAGCGGGAGGGGCCTACAATGAGCAGTTCTTC. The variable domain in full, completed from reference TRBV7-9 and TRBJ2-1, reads DTGVSQNPRHKITKRGQNVTFRCDPISEHNRLYWYRQTLGQGPEFLTYFQNEAQLEKSRLLSDRFSAERPKGSFSTLEIQRTEQGDSAMYLCASSLAGGAYNEQFFGPGTRLTVL.

CDR3: CASSSRTWGQVDGYTF. The CDR3 DNA sequence: TGTGCCAGCAGTTCAAGGACTTGGGGACAGGTGGATGGCTACACCTTC. The rearrangement uses TRBV6-5 and TRBJ1-2; TRBD1 matches at 8 bases. Germline CDR1 reads MNHEY; CDR2 reads SVGAGI. The CDR3 is 16 residues long. Germline trimming cut 4 bases from V and 6 bases from J; bases unmatched to any gene: 13.

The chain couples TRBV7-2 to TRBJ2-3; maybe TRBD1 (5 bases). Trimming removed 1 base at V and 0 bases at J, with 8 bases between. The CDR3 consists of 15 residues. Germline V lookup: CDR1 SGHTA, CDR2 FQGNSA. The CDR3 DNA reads TGTGCCAGCAGCTTAGGGACAACAAGCACAGATACGCAGTATTTT. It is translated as CASSLGTTSTDTQYF.

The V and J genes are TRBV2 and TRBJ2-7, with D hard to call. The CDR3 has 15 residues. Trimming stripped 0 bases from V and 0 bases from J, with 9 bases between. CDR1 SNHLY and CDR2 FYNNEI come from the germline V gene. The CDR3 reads CASSEALPSSYEQYF. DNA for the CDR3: TGTGCCAGCAGTGAAGCGCTTCCGAGCTCCTACGAGCAGTACTTC. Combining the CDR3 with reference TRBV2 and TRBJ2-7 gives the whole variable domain EPEVTQTPSHQVTQMGQEVILRCVPISNHLYFYWYRQILGQKVEFLVSFYNNEISEKSEIFDDQFSVERPDGSNFTLKIRSTKLEDSAMYFCASSEALPSSYEQYFGPGTRLTVT.

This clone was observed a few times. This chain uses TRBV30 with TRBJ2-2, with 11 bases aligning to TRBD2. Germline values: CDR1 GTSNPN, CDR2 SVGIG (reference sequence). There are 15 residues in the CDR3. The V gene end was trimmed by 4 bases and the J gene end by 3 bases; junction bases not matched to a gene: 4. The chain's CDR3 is CAWTRSGRDTGELFF. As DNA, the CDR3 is TGTGCCTGGACGCGTAGCGGGAGGGACACCGGGGAGCTGTTTTTT.

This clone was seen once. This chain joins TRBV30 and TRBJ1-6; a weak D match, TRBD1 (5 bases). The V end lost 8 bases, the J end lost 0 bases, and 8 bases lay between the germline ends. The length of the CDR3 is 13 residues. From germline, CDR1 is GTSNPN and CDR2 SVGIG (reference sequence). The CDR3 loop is CARRDSYNSPLHF. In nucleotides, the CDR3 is TGTGCCCGCAGGGACTCCTATAATTCACCCCTCCACTTT. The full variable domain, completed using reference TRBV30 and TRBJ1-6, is SQTIHQWPATLVQPVGSPLSLECTVEGTSNPNLYWYRQAAGRGLQLLFYSVGIGQISSEVPQNLSASRPQDRQFILSSKKLLLSDSGFYLCARRDSYNSPLHFGNGTRLTVT.

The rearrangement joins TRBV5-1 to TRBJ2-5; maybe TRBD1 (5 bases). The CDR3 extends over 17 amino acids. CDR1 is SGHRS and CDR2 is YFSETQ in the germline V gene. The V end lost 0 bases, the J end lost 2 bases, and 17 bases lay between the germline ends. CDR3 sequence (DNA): TGCGCCAGCAGCTTGGCGGGTGGCAGGGTGGGACAAGAGACCCAGTACTTC. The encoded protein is CASSLAGGRVGQETQYF.

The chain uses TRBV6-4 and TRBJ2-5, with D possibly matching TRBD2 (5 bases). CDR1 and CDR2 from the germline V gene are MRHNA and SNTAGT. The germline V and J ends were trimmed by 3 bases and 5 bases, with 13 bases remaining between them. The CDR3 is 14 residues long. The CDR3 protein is CASSDLREWETQYF. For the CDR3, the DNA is TGTGCCAGCAGTGATTTAAGGGAGTGGGAGACCCAGTACTTC.

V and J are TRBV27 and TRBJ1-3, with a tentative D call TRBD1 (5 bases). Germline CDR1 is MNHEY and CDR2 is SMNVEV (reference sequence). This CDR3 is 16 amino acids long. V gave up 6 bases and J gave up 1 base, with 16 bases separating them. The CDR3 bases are TGTGCCAGCAGACCATGGGGGGGTATGTCTGGAAACACCATATATTTT. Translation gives CASRPWGGMSGNTIYF.

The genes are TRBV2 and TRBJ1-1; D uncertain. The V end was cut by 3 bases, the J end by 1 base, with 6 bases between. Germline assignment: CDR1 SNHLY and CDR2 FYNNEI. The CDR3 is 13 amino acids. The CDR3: CASSDYTNTEAFF. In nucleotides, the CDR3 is TGTGCCAGCAGTGATTACACGAACACTGAAGCTTTCTTT. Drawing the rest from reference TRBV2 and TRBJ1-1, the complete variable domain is EPEVTQTPSHQVTQMGQEVILRCVPISNHLYFYWYRQILGQKVEFLVSFYNNEISEKSEIFDDQFSVERPDGSNFTLKIRSTKLEDSAMYFCASSDYTNTEAFFGQGTRLTVV.

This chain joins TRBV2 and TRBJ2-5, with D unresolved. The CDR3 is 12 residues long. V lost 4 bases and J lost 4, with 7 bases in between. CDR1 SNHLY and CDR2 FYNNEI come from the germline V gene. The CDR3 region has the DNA TGTGCCAGCAGTGGGCCGGGAGAGACCCAGTACTTC. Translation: CASSGPGETQYF.

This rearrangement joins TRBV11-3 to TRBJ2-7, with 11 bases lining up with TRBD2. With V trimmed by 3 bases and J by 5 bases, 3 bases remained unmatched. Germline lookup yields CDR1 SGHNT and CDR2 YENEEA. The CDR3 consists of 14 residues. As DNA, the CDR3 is TGTGCCAGCAGCTTGACTAGCGGGAACCACGAGCAGTACTTC. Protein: CASSLTSGNHEQYF.

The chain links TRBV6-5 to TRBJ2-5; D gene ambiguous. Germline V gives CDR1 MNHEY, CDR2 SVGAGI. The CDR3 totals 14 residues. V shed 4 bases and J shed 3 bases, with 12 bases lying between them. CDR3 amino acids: CASSSRQSKETQYF. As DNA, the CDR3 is TGTGCCAGCAGTTCTCGACAATCCAAAGAGACCCAGTACTTC.

In DNA form, the CDR3 reads TGTGCCATCAGTGAGTCTTTTCTCTCTGGAAACACCATATATTTT. Translating gives CAISESFLSGNTIYF. The chain links TRBV10-3 to TRBJ1-3; D uncertain. V was pared by 0 bases and J by 0 bases, with 6 bases between. The germline V gene encodes CDR1 ENHRY and CDR2 SYGVKD. The CDR3 runs to 15 residues.

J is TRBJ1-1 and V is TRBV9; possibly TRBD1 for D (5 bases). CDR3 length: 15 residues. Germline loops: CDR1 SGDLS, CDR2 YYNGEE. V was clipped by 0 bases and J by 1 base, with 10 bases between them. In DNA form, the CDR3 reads TGTGCCAGCAGCGTAGCGGGGGGATCGAACACTGAAGCTTTCTTT. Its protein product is CASSVAGGSNTEAFF.

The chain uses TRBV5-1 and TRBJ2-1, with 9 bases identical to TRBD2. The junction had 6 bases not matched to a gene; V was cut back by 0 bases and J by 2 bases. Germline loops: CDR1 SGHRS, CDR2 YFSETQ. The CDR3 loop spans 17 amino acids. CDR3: CASSLESTSGPYNEQFF. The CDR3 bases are TGCGCCAGCAGCTTGGAATCGACTAGCGGCCCCTACAATGAGCAGTTCTTC.